Below are 2 T cell receptor beta chains sequenced from a single sample in a study of monozygotic twins with inflammatory bowel disease. TCRdb re-called the 5' RACE reads; every CDR3 protein appears as one record, without DNA. The repertoire table contains 150,000 to 200,000 distinct CDR3 sequences. Sequencing was carried out using blood. These receptors all stem from a human donor with ulcerative colitis or Crohn's disease, or a healthy co-twin of an affected twin (not recorded which).

The V gene is TRBV5-1, the J gene TRBJ2-7. The CDR3 totals 15 residues. Germline V gene data show CDR1 as SGHRS and CDR2 as YFSETQ. This chain's CDR3 is CASSLEAGVSYEQYF.

The chain is built from TRBV20-1 and TRBJ1-1; no DNA is available, so the TRBD1 call from TCRdb remains unchecked. Looked up from germline, CDR1 is DFQATT and CDR2 is SNEGSKA (reference sequence). This CDR3 has 14 residues. This chain's CDR3 is CSARTGGQNTEAFF.